The 11 T cell receptor beta chains below were found in one sample sequenced in a study of neurological immune-mediated disorders. TCRdb independently ran MiXCR on the 5' RACE reads; one entry per CDR3 protein. The repertoire holds some 79,000 distinct CDR3 sequences, 12% to 15% seen once, with roughly 6.8% in the top ten. The sample taken for sequencing was PBMCs. These receptors all stem from a woman in her 50s in good health.

In this sample, this clonotype turned up many times. J is TRBJ1-2 and V is TRBV6-5, with 7 positions matching TRBD1. Trimming took 6 bases from V and 2 from J; bases not matched to a gene: 3. In germline, CDR1 is MNHEY, CDR2 SVGAGI. The CDR3 has 13 amino acids. The DNA of the CDR3 is TGTGCCAGCAGGGCACAGGGGAACTATGGCTACACCTTC. This gives the protein CASRAQGNYGYTF.

This clonotype was observed at least ten times. This rearrangement joins TRBV5-1 to TRBJ2-7, with 12 bases fitting TRBD1. The V gene end was trimmed by 0 bases and the J gene end by 6 bases; junction bases not matched to a gene: 4. The CDR3 is made up of 15 amino acids. Germline V gene sequence: CDR1 SGHRS, CDR2 YFSETQ. The CDR3 DNA reads as TGCGCCAGCAGCTTGGTGGGGACAGGGGGCCCCGAGCAGTACTTC. Protein sequence: CASSLVGTGGPEQYF.

This clonotype has at least ten counts. The V and J genes are TRBV20-1 and TRBJ1-5; perhaps TRBD1 as D (6 bases). The CDR3 is made up of 14 amino acids. Germline V gives CDR1 DFQATT, CDR2 SNEGSKA (reference sequence). The V gene lost 6 bases and the J gene lost 4 bases, with 16 bases spanning the gap. CDR3 residues: CSARWGRGNQPQHF. CDR3 sequence (DNA): TGCAGTGCAAGGTGGGGGAGGGGGAATCAGCCCCAGCATTTT.

This clonotype was seen many times. The chain's CDR3 is CASSPTRGSGVLFDEQFF. The CDR3 nucleotides read TGTGCCAGCAGCCCTACGAGAGGGTCCGGGGTCCTATTTGATGAGCAGTTCTTC. The chain recombines TRBV4-2 with TRBJ2-1; a weak D match, TRBD2 (5 bases). Trimming pared 4 bases from V and 8 bases from J, leaving 27 bases between. Germline-derived CDR1 and CDR2 are LGHNA and YNFKEQ. This CDR3 contains 18 residues.

Many counts were recorded for this clonotype. The rearrangement links TRBV20-1 to TRBJ2-2; 8 bases map to TRBD1. V dropped 0 bases and J dropped 4; count of bases not matched to a gene: 7. Germline V lookup: CDR1 DFQATT, CDR2 SNEGSKA (reference sequence). This CDR3 has 16 residues. The CDR3 DNA reads as TGCAGTGCTAGAGATCGCACAGGGGGAGGCACCGGGGAGCTGTTTTTT. Translated, it gives CSARDRTGGGTGELFF.

The V call is TRBV6-5, the J call TRBJ1-2, with TRBD1 matching over 10 bases. CDR1 and CDR2 from the germline V gene are MNHEY and SVGAGI. The V and J ends lost 5 bases and 5 bases, in that order; junction bases with no gene match: 8. This CDR3 has 15 amino acids. The DNA of the CDR3 is TGTGCCAGCAGTCGAGGGACAGGGGTGGGATATGGCTACACCTTC. It translates to CASSRGTGVGYGYTF.

There are many counts of this clonotype. The chain combines TRBV28 with TRBJ1-2; D ambiguous. Germline CDR1 and CDR2: MDHEN and SYDVKM. There are 15 residues in the CDR3. V lost 2 bases and J lost 2, with 12 bases in between. CDR3 sequence reads: CASSLVGWSNYGYTF. The CDR3 nucleotides read TGTGCCAGCAGTTTAGTTGGGTGGAGCAACTATGGCTACACCTTC.

This clonotype appeared a few times. This chain connects TRBV18 to TRBJ1-2, with D perhaps matching TRBD1 (6 bases). V shed 1 base and J shed 8 bases, with 14 bases lying between them. In germline, CDR1 is KGHSH, CDR2 LQKENI. This CDR3 is built from 14 residues. DNA for the CDR3: TGTGCCAGCTCACCACGGGACATCGAGGAAGGCTACACCTTC. It codes for CASSPRDIEEGYTF.

The rearrangement joins TRBV11-2 to TRBJ1-1; tentatively, D is TRBD1 (5 bases). The CDR3 spans 11 residues. Germline V lookup: CDR1 SGHAT, CDR2 FQNNGV. V dropped 5 bases and J dropped 8 bases, with 9 bases sitting between them. CDR3 amino acids: CASSQGGEAFF. CDR3 DNA: TGTGCCAGCAGCCAGGGAGGCGAAGCTTTCTTT.

This clonotype has at least ten counts. J is TRBJ1-1 and V is TRBV9; TRBD1 matches 7 bases. The CDR3 spans 14 residues. Germline lookup yields CDR1 SGDLS and CDR2 YYNGEE. Germline trimming cut 3 bases from V and 3 bases from J; bases unmatched to any gene: 5. The CDR3 sequence: CASSEMTGHTEAFF. Written as DNA, the CDR3 is TGTGCCAGCAGCGAGATGACAGGGCACACTGAAGCTTTCTTT.

This clonotype came up many times. The genes are TRBV7-3 and TRBJ2-2; D is tentatively TRBD1 or TRBD2 (7 bases each). Between the trimmed V and J ends, which lost 5 bases and 6 bases, there was a span of 19 bases. The germline V gene has CDR1 SGHTA and CDR2 FQGTGA. The CDR3 spans 16 residues. The CDR3 DNA reads as TGTGCCAGCAGCCATCAGGGGGGGGCGTCCGCCGGGGAGCTGTTTTTT. As protein: CASSHQGGASAGELFF.